The T cell receptor (beta chain) under discussion was sequenced for a study of cytomegalovirus exposure and HLA in healthy donors. Findings and limits, study-wide: A later analysis showed HLA-associated TCR beta chains outstripping equally common others in clonal expansion. Several of the most significant clusters were apparently associated with common viral pathogens in a later analysis.

The PCR contained 60 Vbeta and 13 Jbeta primers. TCRdb's copy holds only in-frame clones and misses some; the assay was immunoSEQ multiplex PCR. The table shows about 130,000 clones, with about three quarters occurring only once. The table lists this clone with a few counts. Its antigen remains unknown. Mismatch with germline at one junction end may stem from a read error. Source material: PBMCs. The sequence came from a female donor in good health and CMV-seronegative.

This CDR3 is CASSPGGTSGSGANGLTF. The DNA of the CDR3 is TGTGCCAGCAGTCCAGGGGGGACTAGCGGCTCTGGGGCCAACGGCCTGACTTTC. The chain employs TRBV2 and TRBJ2-6; 11 nucleotides align to TRBD2. The CDR3 is made up of 18 amino acids. The germline V gene has CDR1 SNHLY and CDR2 FYNNEI.